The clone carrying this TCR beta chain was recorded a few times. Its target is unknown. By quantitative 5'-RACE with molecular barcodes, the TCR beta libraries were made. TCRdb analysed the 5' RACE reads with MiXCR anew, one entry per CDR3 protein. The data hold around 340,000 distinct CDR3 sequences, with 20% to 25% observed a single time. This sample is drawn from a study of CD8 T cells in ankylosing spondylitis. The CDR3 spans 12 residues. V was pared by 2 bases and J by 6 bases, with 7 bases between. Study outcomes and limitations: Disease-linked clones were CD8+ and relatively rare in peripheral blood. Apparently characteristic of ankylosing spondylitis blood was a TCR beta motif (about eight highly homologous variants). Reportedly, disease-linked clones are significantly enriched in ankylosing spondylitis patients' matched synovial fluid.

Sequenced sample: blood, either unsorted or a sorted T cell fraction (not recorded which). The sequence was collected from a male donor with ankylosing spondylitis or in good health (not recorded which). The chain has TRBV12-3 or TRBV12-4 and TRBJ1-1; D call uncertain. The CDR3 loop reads CASSLMGSEAFF. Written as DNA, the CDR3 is TGTGCCAGCAGTTTAATGGGCTCTGAAGCTTTCTTT.